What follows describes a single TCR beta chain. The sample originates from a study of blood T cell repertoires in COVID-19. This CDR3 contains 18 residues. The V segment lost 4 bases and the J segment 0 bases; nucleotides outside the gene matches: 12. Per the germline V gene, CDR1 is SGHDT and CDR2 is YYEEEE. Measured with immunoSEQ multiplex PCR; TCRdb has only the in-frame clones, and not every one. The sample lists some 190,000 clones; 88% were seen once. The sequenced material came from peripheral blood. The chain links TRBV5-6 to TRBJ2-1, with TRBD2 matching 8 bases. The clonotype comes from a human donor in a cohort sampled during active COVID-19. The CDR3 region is CASSPLPTSDDSYNEQFF. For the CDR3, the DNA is TGTGCCAGCAGCCCGCTACCGACTAGCGACGACTCCTACAATGAGCAGTTCTTC. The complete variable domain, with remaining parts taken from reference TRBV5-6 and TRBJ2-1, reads DAGVTQSPTHLIKTRGQQVTLRCSPKSGHDTVSWYQQALGQGPQFIFQYYEEEERQRGNFPDRFSGHQFPNYSSELNVNALLLGDSALYLCASSPLPTSDDSYNEQFFGPGTRLTVL.